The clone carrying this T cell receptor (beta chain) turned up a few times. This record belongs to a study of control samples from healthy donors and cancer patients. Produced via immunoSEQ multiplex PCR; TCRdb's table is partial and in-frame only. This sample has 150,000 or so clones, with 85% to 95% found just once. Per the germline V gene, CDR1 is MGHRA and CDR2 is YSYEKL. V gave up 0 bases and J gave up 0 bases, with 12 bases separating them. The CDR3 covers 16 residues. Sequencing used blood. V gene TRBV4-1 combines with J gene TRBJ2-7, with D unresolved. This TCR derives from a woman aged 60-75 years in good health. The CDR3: CASSQDDNSNSYEQYF. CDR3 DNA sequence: TGCGCCAGCAGCCAAGATGACAACTCAAACTCCTACGAGCAGTACTTC.